This passage covers 25 T cell receptor beta chains from one sample sequenced in a study of blood T cell repertoires in COVID-19. Clones were read by immunoSEQ multiplex PCR, and TCRdb kept only the in-frame ones, dropping some. The sample has some 200,000 clones; 65% to 90% are singletons. The sequenced sample was peripheral blood. Receptors originate from a woman between 65 and 79 years old with COVID-19, enrolled during active disease.

This rearrangement joins TRBV6-5 to TRBJ1-5; D is possibly TRBD1 (5 bases). Trimming left V 10 bases short and J 4 bases short, with 17 bases between. The CDR3 covers 14 residues. Germline CDR1 reads MNHEY; CDR2 reads SVGAGI. This CDR3 is CAITRGDANQPQHF. For the CDR3, the DNA is TGTGCCATCACCCGGGGGGATGCGAATCAGCCCCAGCATTTT.

Here the CDR3 DNA reads TGTGCCAGCAGCTCACAGGGGGCGGTTGCCACCGGGGAGCTGTTTTTT. As protein: CASSSQGAVATGELFF. The V call is TRBV11-2, the J call TRBJ2-2; 9 positions agree with TRBD1. CDR1 is SGHAT, CDR2 FQNNGV, per germline. The CDR3 extends over 16 amino acids. The ends lost 4 bases at V and 4 bases at J; junction bases unmatched: 7.

This chain uses TRBV25-1 with TRBJ1-2, with D unresolved. CDR3 length equals 13 residues. Germline V gene lookup returns CDR1 MGHDK and CDR2 SYGVNS. V lost 1 base to trimming and J lost 5 bases, with 8 bases between them. The CDR3 sequence is CASSEFSSYGYTF. The CDR3 DNA follows: TGTGCCAGCAGTGAATTTTCCAGTTATGGCTACACCTTC.

This clone was picked up one time. The CDR3 bases are TGTGCCAGCAGCGTCGGACAGGGGGCATCCCCTAACACCGGGGAGCTGTTTTTT. Translating gives CASSVGQGASPNTGELFF. The chain uses TRBV9 and TRBJ2-2; 11 bases line up with TRBD1. V shed 2 bases, J shed 2 bases, and the junction held 8 bases outside the gene matches. This CDR3 has 18 residues. Germline V gene lookup returns CDR1 SGDLS and CDR2 YYNGEE.

The chain recombines TRBV29-1 with TRBJ1-2; D call uncertain. CDR1 SQVTM and CDR2 ANQGSEA come from the germline V gene. The CDR3 is 13 amino acids. Trimming removed 1 base from V and 2 bases from J, with 8 bases in between. CDR3 protein: CSVEVYRNYGYTF. CDR3 nucleotide sequence: TGCAGCGTTGAAGTATACAGAAACTATGGCTACACCTTC.

J is TRBJ1-2 and V is TRBV5-5; D remains ambiguous. V was cut by 4 bases and J by 2 bases, with 9 bases left in between. This CDR3 has 13 residues. Germline V lookup: CDR1 SGHKS, CDR2 YYEKEE (reference sequence). The CDR3 reads CASSRGGNYGYTF. The CDR3 bases are TGTGCCAGCAGCCGAGGAGGGAACTATGGCTACACCTTC. Complete variable domain (other parts from reference TRBV5-5 and TRBJ1-2): DAGVTQSPTHLIKTRGQQVTLRCSPISGHKSVSWYQQVLGQGPQFIFQYYEKEERGRGNFPDRFSARQFPNYSSELNVNALLLGDSALYLCASSRGGNYGYTFGSGTRLTVV.

The V and J genes are TRBV2 and TRBJ1-5; a possible D gene is TRBD1 (5 bases). The CDR3 covers 15 residues. V lost 6 bases and J 6 bases, leaving 18 bases between the germline ends. Germline V gives CDR1 SNHLY, CDR2 FYNNEI. CDR3 residues: CASSVGAGMFQPQHF. Here the CDR3 DNA reads TGTGCCAGCAGCGTGGGTGCAGGGATGTTTCAGCCCCAGCATTTT. Drawing the rest from reference TRBV2 and TRBJ1-5, the complete variable domain is EPEVTQTPSHQVTQMGQEVILRCVPISNHLYFYWYRQILGQKVEFLVSFYNNEISEKSEIFDDQFSVERPDGSNFTLKIRSTKLEDSAMYFCASSVGAGMFQPQHFGDGTRLSIL.

J is TRBJ1-4 and V is TRBV7-9; weak D call: TRBD1 (6 bases). The CDR3 sequence is 15 residues long. CDR1 and CDR2 from the germline V gene are SEHNR and FQNEAQ (reference sequence). Trimming removed 5 bases at V and 0 bases at J, with 10 bases between. CDR3 nucleotide sequence: TGTGCCAGCAGCCCAGGGGTATCAACTAATGAAAAACTGTTTTTT. This sequence encodes CASSPGVSTNEKLFF.

This clone has more than one count but fewer than ten. The CDR3 reads CSVSGTGDHEQYF. In DNA, the CDR3 is TGCAGCGTGTCCGGGACAGGGGACCACGAGCAGTACTTC. V gene TRBV29-1 combines with J gene TRBJ2-7, with 10 nucleotides matching TRBD1. The CDR3 covers 13 residues. With 6 bases clipped from V and 5 bases from J, the junction kept 7 bases outside the gene matches. Germline CDR1 reads SQVTM; CDR2 reads ANQGSEA.

The chain recombines TRBV4-3 with TRBJ2-5; the D is unclear. The germline gives CDR1 LGHNA, CDR2 YSLEER. The CDR3 totals 14 residues. V lost 1 base, J lost 5 bases, and 11 bases lay in between. CDR3 in amino acids: CASSQAAFYETQYF. The CDR3 DNA is TGCGCCAGCAGCCAAGCTGCCTTCTACGAGACCCAGTACTTC.

A remark on this clone: It may be a read error: a sequence one base away is much more abundant. This chain connects TRBV7-3 to TRBJ1-3; 11 nucleotides align to TRBD1. Germline CDR1 is SGHTA and CDR2 is FQGTGA. Losses at the gene ends were 5 bases for V and 2 bases for J; bases not matched to a gene: 2. The CDR3 consists of 15 residues. As DNA, the CDR3 is TGTGCCAGCAGCCGGACAGGGGGCGCTGGAAACACCATATATTTT. Protein: CASSRTGGAGNTIYF.

This chain joins TRBV19 and TRBJ1-4; 10 nucleotides match TRBD1. The CDR3 sequence is 17 residues long. CDR1 is LNHDA, CDR2 SQIVND, per germline (reference sequence). V lost 5 bases to trimming and J lost 3 bases; unmatched junction nucleotides: 9. In nucleotides, the CDR3 is TGTGCCAGTAGTTCCCGGGGACAGGGGACTGCTAATGAAAAACTGTTTTTT. It specifies CASSSRGQGTANEKLFF.

The chain links TRBV5-1 to TRBJ1-1; tentatively, D is TRBD1 (5 bases). Germline CDR1 SGHRS, CDR2 YFSETQ. The CDR3 runs 16 residues. V was trimmed by 1 base and J by 4 bases, leaving 17 bases between them. The CDR3 DNA reads as TGCGCCAGCAGCTTGAACTCCCGGGGGACGATCACTGAAGCTTTCTTT. Translating it yields CASSLNSRGTITEAFF.

This chain links TRBV5-4 with TRBJ2-7, with 8 bases that match TRBD2. From germline, CDR1 is SGHNT and CDR2 YYREEE (reference sequence). CDR3 size: 17 residues. V was pared by 2 bases and J by 4 bases, with 14 bases of the junction left unmatched. CDR3 in amino acids: CASSFGIVTSESYEQYF. CDR3 nucleotides: TGTGCCAGCAGCTTCGGCATCGTGACTAGCGAGTCGTACGAGCAGTACTTC.

The chain is built from TRBV4-3 and TRBJ2-2, with 8 bases aligning to TRBD1. CDR1 is LGHNA and CDR2 is YSLEER in the germline V gene. The CDR3 runs 15 residues. J was trimmed by 6 bases and V by 4 bases; bases with no gene match: 7. Written as DNA, the CDR3 is TGCGCCAGCAGCCTAGAGACAGGGGAGGCCGGGGAGCTGTTTTTT. Amino acids: CASSLETGEAGELFF.

This clone has only a few counts. This chain connects TRBV6-5 to TRBJ2-7; 10 bases are shared with TRBD1. CDR3 length equals 15 residues. The J segment lost 3 bases and the V segment lost 2 bases, leaving 4 bases of the junction unmatched. Germline CDR1 is MNHEY and CDR2 is SVGAGI. CDR3 loop: CASSYERDRGYEQYF. CDR3 DNA sequence: TGTGCCAGCAGTTACGAGAGGGACAGGGGCTACGAGCAGTACTTC.

This rearrangement joins TRBV7-9 to TRBJ1-4; possible D gene TRBD1, 6 bases. The germline V gene has CDR1 SEHNR and CDR2 FQNEAQ (reference sequence). This CDR3 is built from 14 residues. Trimming cost V 5 bases and J 6 bases, with 13 bases left between them. The CDR3, as DNA: TGTGCCAGCAGCCGTGAGGGGGTTTATGAAAAACTGTTTTTT. Translated, it gives CASSREGVYEKLFF.

This chain connects TRBV4-1 to TRBJ1-1, with a possible D match to TRBD1 (5 bases). Trimming shortened V by 1 base and J by 1 base, and 10 bases separated the two germline ends. The CDR3 spans 15 residues. CDR1 is MGHRA, CDR2 YSYEKL, per germline. This CDR3 reads CASSQGWGRNTEAFF. DNA for the CDR3: TGCGCCAGCAGCCAAGGTTGGGGCCGGAACACTGAAGCTTTCTTT.

The gene calls are TRBV2 and TRBJ1-2, with TRBD1 matching over 7 bases. The CDR3 extends over 12 amino acids. The J segment lost 5 bases and the V segment lost 6 bases, leaving 3 bases of the junction unmatched. In germline, CDR1 is SNHLY, CDR2 FYNNEI. CDR3 in amino acids: CASRGTEYGYTF. The CDR3 DNA reads TGTGCCAGCAGAGGGACAGAGTATGGCTACACCTTC.

The sample holds many counts of this clone. This chain links TRBV5-5 with TRBJ2-7, with a tentative D call TRBD1 (5 bases). The germline V gene encodes CDR1 SGHKS and CDR2 YYEKEE (reference sequence). V was shortened by 5 bases and J by 0 bases, with 15 bases between the two germline ends. This CDR3 region has 15 residues. DNA for the CDR3: TGTGCCAGCAGGACGGGTCTTGGGGCCTCCTACGAGCAGTACTTC. Residues: CASRTGLGASYEQYF.

This clone was seen a few times. The rearrangement uses TRBV5-1 and TRBJ2-3, with 11 positions matching TRBD1. CDR3 size: 16 residues. Germline V gives CDR1 SGHRS, CDR2 YFSETQ. V was clipped by 2 bases and J by 0 bases; unmatched bases: 2. CDR3: CASSFGTGGSTDTQYF. CDR3 DNA: TGCGCCAGCAGCTTCGGGACAGGGGGGAGCACAGATACGCAGTATTTT.

The rearrangement links TRBV6-5 to TRBJ2-3; a possible D gene is TRBD2 (6 bases). This CDR3 spans 15 amino acids. CDR1 is MNHEY and CDR2 is SVGAGI in the germline V gene. Trimming removed 6 bases at V and 0 bases at J, with 13 bases between. CDR3 sequence: CASSRGTYSTDTQYF. CDR3 coding DNA: TGTGCCAGCAGCCGAGGGACTTACAGCACAGATACGCAGTATTTT.

This chain joins TRBV6-4 and TRBJ1-1; D not certain. The CDR3 contains 13 residues. Germline assignment: CDR1 MRHNA and CDR2 SNTAGT. Trimming shortened V by 9 bases and J by 0 bases, and 11 bases separated the two germline ends. DNA for the CDR3: TGTGCCAGAACGGCGGGGATGAACACTGAAGCTTTCTTT. It yields the protein CARTAGMNTEAFF.

The V and J genes are TRBV11-2 and TRBJ1-2; possibly TRBD1 for D (5 bases). Germline lookup yields CDR1 SGHAT and CDR2 FQNNGV. This CDR3 spans 15 amino acids. Trimming pared 7 bases from V and 7 bases from J, leaving 22 bases between. In DNA form, the CDR3 reads TGTGCCAGCACCGGTGACAGAGCTTCTCTCTCTGGCTACACCTTC. This sequence encodes CASTGDRASLSGYTF.

The table lists this clone with a count of one. The chain recombines TRBV19 with TRBJ1-2; perhaps TRBD1 as D (6 bases). V lost 4 bases, J lost 6 bases, and 18 bases lay in between. The CDR3 spans 15 residues. CDR1 and CDR2 (germline): LNHDA, SQIVND (reference sequence). The CDR3 spells CASSTTPTGGNGYTF. The CDR3 DNA is TGTGCCAGTAGTACAACCCCGACAGGAGGTAATGGCTACACCTTC. The variable domain in full, with the rest retrieved from reference TRBV19 and TRBJ1-2, is DGGITQSPKYLFRKEGQNVTLSCEQNLNHDAMYWYRQDPGQGLRLIYYSQIVNDFQKGDIAEGYSVSREKKESFPLTVTSAQKNPTAFYLCASSTTPTGGNGYTFGSGTRLTVV.